Shown below are 27 T cell receptor beta chains from a single sample sequenced in a study of cytomegalovirus exposure and HLA in healthy donors. PCR was performed using 60 Vbeta and 13 Jbeta primers. Repertoires were generated with immunoSEQ multiplex PCR, while TCRdb's copy carries only in-frame clones and drops some. Here the sample spans over 150,000 clones, around four fifths being singletons. Sequencing was done on a sample of PBMCs. The receptors were gathered from a woman between 55 and 75 years old in good health and CMV-seropositive.

This clone showed up just once. The rearrangement links TRBV19 to TRBJ1-5; 12 bases fit TRBD1. Germline values: CDR1 LNHDA, CDR2 SQIVND (reference sequence). The V and J ends lost 9 bases and 0 bases, in that order; junction bases with no gene match: 6. The CDR3 spans 16 residues. The CDR3 loop reads CASRDRGLYSNQPQHF. The CDR3 coding sequence is TGTGCCAGCCGGGACAGGGGGCTCTATAGCAATCAGCCCCAGCATTTT.

The J gene is TRBJ2-7, the V gene TRBV19; 9 bases line up with TRBD2. This CDR3 has 14 residues. Germline lookup yields CDR1 LNHDA and CDR2 SQIVND (reference sequence). J was trimmed by 4 bases and V by 5 bases; bases with no gene match: 6. The CDR3, as DNA: TGTGCCAGTAGTCCCGGGACTAGCAGGTACGAGCAGTACTTC. This translates into CASSPGTSRYEQYF.

The V gene is TRBV5-1, the J gene TRBJ1-3, with 9 nucleotides matching TRBD1. The V and J ends lost 4 bases and 2 bases, in that order; junction bases with no gene match: 7. The CDR3 runs 16 residues. Per germline, CDR1 SGHRS and CDR2 YFSETQ. The CDR3 is CASSQGQGYAGNTIYF. CDR3 coding DNA: TGCGCCAGCAGCCAGGGACAGGGTTACGCTGGAAACACCATATATTTT.

The rearrangement uses TRBV6-1 and TRBJ2-3; possible D gene TRBD2, 5 bases. CDR1 and CDR2 (germline): MNHNS, SASEGT. This CDR3 has 12 residues. With 7 bases removed from V and 6 bases from J, the gap between germline ends came to 11 bases. The CDR3 protein is CASIPSKDTQYF. Here the CDR3 DNA reads TGTGCCAGCATCCCTAGCAAGGATACGCAGTATTTT.

This clone has more than one count but fewer than ten. V and J are TRBV29-1 and TRBJ1-2; D is possibly TRBD1 (6 bases). Trimming removed 6 bases at V and 7 bases at J, with 21 bases between. CDR3 length: 14 amino acids. Germline CDR1 reads SQVTM; CDR2 reads ANQGSEA. CDR3 DNA: TGCAGCGTGGTTAGACAGGCGGTCTATGGTGGCTACACCTTC. Its translation is CSVVRQAVYGGYTF.

This clone turned up a few times. The junction and the germline gene differ at one end; a read error may be behind it. The chain combines TRBV4-2 with TRBJ1-1; D not resolved. This CDR3 spans 11 amino acids. CDR1 and CDR2 (germline): LGHNA, YNFKEQ. The CDR3 DNA reads as TGTGCCAGCGGCCAGTTAGCTGAAGCTTTCTTT. Translating gives CASGQLAEAFF.

This chain links TRBV7-2 with TRBJ1-2; D is ambiguous. V was cut by 1 base and J by 0 bases, with 3 bases left in between. The germline V gene encodes CDR1 SGHTA and CDR2 FQGNSA. The CDR3 spans 13 residues. The CDR3 region has the DNA TGTGCCAGCAGCTTAGGAGCTAACTATGGCTACACCTTC. Translating it yields CASSLGANYGYTF. The whole variable domain, filled in from reference TRBV7-2 and TRBJ1-2, reads GAGVSQSPSNKVTEKGKDVELRCDPISGHTALYWYRQSLGQGLEFLIYFQGNSAPDKSGLPSDRFSAERTGGSVSTLTIQRTQQEDSAVYLCASSLGANYGYTFGSGTRLTVV.

A single count supports this clone. The rearrangement links TRBV5-4 to TRBJ1-1, with 7 bases lining up with TRBD1. The CDR3 is 14 residues long. Germline V CDR1 and CDR2: SGHNT, YYREEE (reference sequence). V was pared by 6 bases and J by 1 base, with 6 bases of the junction left unmatched. CDR3 DNA: TGTGCCAGCACCCTAACAGGGGCGAACACTGAAGCTTTCTTT. It is translated as CASTLTGANTEAFF.

The chain uses TRBV4-2 and TRBJ2-1, with D perhaps matching TRBD1 (5 bases). Germline-derived CDR1 and CDR2 are LGHNA and YNFKEQ. This CDR3 has 18 residues. V was trimmed by 3 bases and J by 0 bases, leaving 18 bases between them. CDR3 in amino acids: CASSQARTLVGSYNEQFF. CDR3 DNA sequence: TGTGCCAGCAGCCAGGCCCGGACACTCGTGGGCTCCTACAATGAGCAGTTCTTC.

The gene calls are TRBV7-6 and TRBJ2-3, with 10 bases lining up with TRBD2. CDR1 and CDR2 from the germline V gene are SGHVS and FNYEAQ. The V and J ends lost 1 base and 4 bases, in that order; junction bases with no gene match: 5. The CDR3 runs 16 residues. CDR3: CASSLGASGSSDTQYF. CDR3 DNA: TGTGCCAGCAGCTTAGGTGCTAGCGGGAGCTCAGATACGCAGTATTTT.

This sequence joins TRBV4-3 and TRBJ2-2; 9 bases are a match to TRBD1. Germline V gives CDR1 LGHNA, CDR2 YSLEER. The CDR3 totals 15 residues. V shed 7 bases, J shed 5 bases, and the junction held 8 bases outside the gene matches. CDR3 amino acids: CASTTSGTGTGELFF. CDR3 bases: TGCGCCAGCACAACGTCCGGGACAGGGACCGGGGAGCTGTTTTTT.

The gene calls are TRBV19 and TRBJ2-1, with 7 nucleotides matching TRBD1. The CDR3 sequence is 16 residues long. J lost 4 bases, V lost 3 bases, and 9 bases had no gene match. CDR1 and CDR2 (germline): LNHDA, SQIVND (reference sequence). This chain's CDR3 is CASSMRRGTVYNEQFF. The CDR3 nucleotides read TGTGCCAGTAGTATGAGAAGAGGGACAGTTTACAATGAGCAGTTCTTC.

V usage is TRBV6-5 and J usage is TRBJ2-7; perhaps TRBD2 as D (5 bases). The CDR3 sequence is 13 residues long. The V and J ends lost 7 bases and 3 bases respectively, with 13 bases between them. Germline assignment: CDR1 MNHEY and CDR2 SVGAGI. The CDR3 spells CASNDGINYEQYF. For the CDR3, the DNA is TGTGCCAGCAACGACGGGATTAACTACGAGCAGTACTTC.

In this sample, this clone turned up once. The chain carries TRBV28 and TRBJ1-5; D remains ambiguous. Trimming cost V 6 bases and J 3 bases, with 12 bases left between them. The germline gives CDR1 MDHEN, CDR2 SYDVKM. This CDR3 has 14 residues. The CDR3 reads CASRTSPFNQPQHF. CDR3 nucleotides: TGTGCCAGCAGGACAAGTCCTTTCAATCAGCCCCAGCATTTT.

V and J are TRBV2 and TRBJ2-5; 7 bases agree with TRBD2. Germline CDR1 is SNHLY and CDR2 is FYNNEI. The CDR3 extends over 13 amino acids. J gave up 7 bases and V 8 bases, and 10 bases lay outside the gene matches. The CDR3 sequence is CASLGGDRGTQYF. In DNA form, the CDR3 reads TGTGCCAGCCTTGGGGGGGATCGGGGGACCCAGTACTTC. Variable domain in full (rest from reference TRBV2 and TRBJ2-5): EPEVTQTPSHQVTQMGQEVILRCVPISNHLYFYWYRQILGQKVEFLVSFYNNEISEKSEIFDDQFSVERPDGSNFTLKIRSTKLEDSAMYFCASLGGDRGTQYFGPGTRLLVL.

The V call is TRBV5-6, the J call TRBJ1-2; 8 bases match TRBD1. This CDR3 region has 13 residues. Germline V gene lookup returns CDR1 SGHDT and CDR2 YYEEEE. Trimming at V came to 4 bases and at J to 7 bases, leaving 6 bases not matched to a gene. The CDR3 protein is CASSQDRDGGYTF. In nucleotides, the CDR3 is TGTGCCAGCAGCCAGGACAGGGACGGTGGCTACACCTTC.

The V call is TRBV14, the J call TRBJ1-1; D is possibly TRBD1 (6 bases). Germline V lookup: CDR1 SGHDN, CDR2 FVKESK. V was clipped by 0 bases and J by 4 bases, with 12 bases between them. The CDR3 loop spans 15 amino acids. DNA for the CDR3: TGTGCCAGCAGCCAAGAGGGGGCATTGGGCACTGAAGCTTTCTTT. Amino acids: CASSQEGALGTEAFF.

The chain links TRBV7-8 to TRBJ1-6; 7 bases align to TRBD1. CDR3 length: 14 residues. J gave up 7 bases and V 5 bases, and 5 bases lay outside the gene matches. Germline lookup yields CDR1 SGHVS and CDR2 FQNEAQ. CDR3 sequence: CASSLGQKNSPLHF. As DNA, the CDR3 is TGTGCCAGCAGCCTGGGACAGAAGAATTCACCCCTCCACTTT. Full variable domain (outside the CDR3, taken from reference TRBV7-8 and TRBJ1-6): GAGVSQSPRYKVAKRGQDVALRCDPISGHVSLFWYQQALGQGPEFLTYFQNEAQLDKSGLPSDRFFAERPEGSVSTLKIQRTQQEDSAVYLCASSLGQKNSPLHFGNGTRLTVT.

The rearrangement links TRBV27 to TRBJ2-1; 7 nucleotides align to TRBD2. CDR1 and CDR2 (germline): MNHEY, SMNVEV (reference sequence). The CDR3 consists of 16 residues. V was pared by 10 bases and J by 0 bases, with 12 bases of the junction left unmatched. The CDR3 loop reads CATFTSVSFSYNEQFF. CDR3 bases: TGTGCCACGTTCACTAGCGTATCTTTCTCCTACAATGAGCAGTTCTTC.

The chain uses TRBV9 and TRBJ2-1; possible D gene TRBD2, 5 bases. The CDR3 sequence is 15 residues long. V was trimmed by 4 bases and J by 5 bases, leaving 16 bases between them. Germline CDR1 is SGDLS and CDR2 is YYNGEE. In nucleotides, the CDR3 is TGTGCCAGCAGCCCGACCCCCCTCGGGAACAATGAGCAGTTCTTC. This encodes CASSPTPLGNNEQFF.

The chain recombines TRBV5-1 with TRBJ2-1; 9 nucleotides align to TRBD2. Germline CDR1 and CDR2: SGHRS and YFSETQ. J was trimmed by 5 bases and V by 0 bases; bases with no gene match: 6. The CDR3 consists of 16 residues. For the CDR3, the DNA is TGCGCCAGCAGCTTGGTTCGGACTAGCGAAGACAATGAGCAGTTCTTC. This encodes CASSLVRTSEDNEQFF. The complete variable domain, with remaining parts taken from reference TRBV5-1 and TRBJ2-1, reads KAGVTQTPRYLIKTRGQQVTLSCSPISGHRSVSWYQQTPGQGLQFLFEYFSETQRNKGNFPGRFSGRQFSNSRSEMNVSTLELGDSALYLCASSLVRTSEDNEQFFGPGTRLTVL.

The genes are TRBV7-8 and TRBJ2-1, with 7 bases aligning to TRBD1. This CDR3 is 13 amino acids long. The V gene end was trimmed by 5 bases and the J gene end by 8 bases; junction bases not matched to a gene: 6. Germline V CDR1 and CDR2: SGHVS, FQNEAQ. The CDR3 DNA is TGTGCCAGCAGCCGACAGGGTCGGGATGAGCAGTTCTTC. Its protein product is CASSRQGRDEQFF.

The chain uses TRBV5-6 and TRBJ1-2; 9 positions match TRBD1. The trim removed 4 bases at V and 7 bases at J, leaving 8 bases unmatched. The CDR3 covers 14 residues. Germline V gene data show CDR1 as SGHDT and CDR2 as YYEEEE. CDR3: CASSPDRGLIGYTF. In DNA, the CDR3 is TGTGCCAGCAGCCCGGACAGGGGACTTATTGGCTACACCTTC.

This clone was seen only once. The chain recombines TRBV2 with TRBJ2-5; D might be TRBD2 (6 bases). Looked up from germline, CDR1 is SNHLY and CDR2 is FYNNEI. This CDR3 has 13 amino acids. The ends were cut back, 8 bases at V and 5 bases at J, with 15 bases in the middle. The CDR3 spells CASGGTARETQYF. CDR3 DNA: TGTGCCAGCGGGGGGACGGCCAGGGAGACCCAGTACTTC.

The rearrangement uses TRBV12-5 and TRBJ2-2; 8 bases match TRBD2. The junction had 7 bases not matched to a gene; V was cut back by 3 bases and J by 4 bases. The germline gives CDR1 LGHNT, CDR2 FRNRAP. This CDR3 has 16 residues. The CDR3 protein is CASGFWAGGGTGELFF. The CDR3 nucleotides are TGTGCTAGTGGTTTTTGGGCGGGAGGTGGCACCGGGGAGCTGTTTTTT. Full variable domain (rest looked up from reference TRBV12-5 and TRBJ2-2): DARVTQTPRHKVTEMGQEVTMRCQPILGHNTVFWYRQTMMQGLELLAYFRNRAPLDDSGMPKDRFSAEMPDATLATLKIQPSEPRDSAVYFCASGFWAGGGTGELFFGEGSRLTVL.

This chain joins TRBV4-1 and TRBJ1-5, with D hard to call. Germline V gives CDR1 MGHRA, CDR2 YSYEKL. Trimming left V 4 bases short and J 0 bases short, with 10 bases between. CDR3 length equals 15 residues. CDR3 amino acids: CASSPQKISNQPQHF. In nucleotides, the CDR3 is TGCGCCAGCAGCCCTCAGAAGATTAGCAATCAGCCCCAGCATTTT.

The chain uses TRBV28 and TRBJ1-5; 7 bases match TRBD1. The V segment lost 4 bases and the J segment 6 bases; nucleotides outside the gene matches: 12. The V gene's germline CDR1 is MDHEN and CDR2 SYDVKM. This CDR3 spans 16 amino acids. Written as DNA, the CDR3 is TGTGCCAGCAGTTCCGCTGACAGGGCGTCTACTCAGCCCCAGCATTTT. This codes for CASSSADRASTQPQHF.